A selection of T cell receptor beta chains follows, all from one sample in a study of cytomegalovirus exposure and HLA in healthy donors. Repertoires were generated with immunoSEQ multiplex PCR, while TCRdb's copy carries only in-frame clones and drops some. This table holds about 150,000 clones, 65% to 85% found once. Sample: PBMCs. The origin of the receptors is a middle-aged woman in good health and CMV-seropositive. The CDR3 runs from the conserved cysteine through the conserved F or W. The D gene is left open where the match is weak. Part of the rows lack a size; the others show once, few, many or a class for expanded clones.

CDR3aa: CASSPRREGTGELFF
CDR3nt: TGTGCCAGCAGTCCACGGCGGGAGGGTACCGGGGAGCTGTTTTTT
d_gene: TRBD2
j_gene: TRBJ2-2
v_gene: TRBV7-8
abundance: few

CDR3aa: CASSYPGGEQYF
CDR3nt: TGTGCCAGCAGTTACCCAGGGGGCGAGCAGTACTTC
d_gene: TRBD1
j_gene: TRBJ2-7
v_gene: TRBV6-6
abundance: few

CDR3aa: CASRTGGRNEQFF
CDR3nt: TGTGCCAGCAGGACAGGGGGCAGGAATGAGCAGTTCTTC
d_gene: TRBD1
j_gene: TRBJ2-1
v_gene: TRBV6-5
abundance: -

CDR3aa: CASSLSGPSGLFF
CDR3nt: TGTGCCAGCAGTTTATCTGGGCCTAGCGGTCTGTTTTTT
d_gene: TRBD2
j_gene: TRBJ2-2
v_gene: TRBV27
abundance: -

CDR3aa: CASSLAWDSEAFF
CDR3nt: TGTGCCAGCAGCTTAGCATGGGACAGTGAAGCTTTCTTT
d_gene: TRBD1
j_gene: TRBJ1-1
v_gene: TRBV7-8
abundance: once

CDR3aa: CASSLAGEDKTQYF
CDR3nt: TGTGCCAGCAGCCTAGCGGGAGAAGACAAGACCCAGTACTTC
d_gene: TRBD2
j_gene: TRBJ2-5
v_gene: TRBV4-2
abundance: -

CDR3aa: CASSRLAGIHYF
CDR3nt: TGTGCCAGCAGCCGACTAGCGGGAATTCATTACTTC
d_gene: TRBD2
j_gene: TRBJ2-7
v_gene: TRBV13
abundance: -

CDR3aa: CASSRDKETQYF
CDR3nt: TGTGCCAGCAGTAGGGACAAGGAGACCCAGTACTTC
d_gene: -
j_gene: TRBJ2-5
v_gene: TRBV6-5
abundance: -

CDR3aa: CASSPRLAGSSYNEQFF
CDR3nt: TGTGCCAGTAGTCCACGACTAGCGGGGAGCTCCTACAATGAGCAGTTCTTC
d_gene: TRBD2
j_gene: TRBJ2-1
v_gene: TRBV19
abundance: once

CDR3aa: CASSARRSEAFF
CDR3nt: TGTGCCAGCAGCGCGAGGCGGAGTGAAGCTTTCTTT
d_gene: -
j_gene: TRBJ1-1
v_gene: TRBV11-3
abundance: -

CDR3aa: CASSPLAGGLDTQYF
CDR3nt: TGTGCCAGCAGCCCTTTAGCGGGAGGTCTAGATACGCAGTATTTT
d_gene: TRBD2
j_gene: TRBJ2-3
v_gene: TRBV4-2
abundance: few

CDR3aa: CASSARLVFHEQFF
CDR3nt: TGTGCCAGTAGTGCCCGACTAGTATTCCATGAGCAGTTCTTC
d_gene: -
j_gene: TRBJ2-1
v_gene: TRBV19
abundance: -

CDR3aa: CASSFFGRGAYNEQFF
CDR3nt: TGCGCCAGCAGCTTTTTTGGTCGGGGAGCCTACAATGAGCAGTTCTTC
d_gene: -
j_gene: TRBJ2-1
v_gene: TRBV5-1
abundance: -

CDR3aa: CASSSGDRDGNTEAFF
CDR3nt: TGCGCCAGCAGCTCGGGTGACAGGGACGGGAACACTGAAGCTTTCTTT
d_gene: TRBD1
j_gene: TRBJ1-1
v_gene: TRBV5-1
abundance: -

CDR3aa: CASSESGTGAYEQYF
CDR3nt: TGTGCCAGCAGTGAATCGGGGACAGGAGCCTACGAGCAGTACTTC
d_gene: TRBD1
j_gene: TRBJ2-7
v_gene: TRBV25-1
abundance: -

CDR3aa: CASGGTSGQRYEQYF
CDR3nt: TGTGCCAGTGGGGGGACTAGCGGACAGAGATACGAGCAGTACTTC
d_gene: TRBD2
j_gene: TRBJ2-7
v_gene: TRBV19
abundance: -

CDR3aa: CASSMGADPPTNEKLFF
CDR3nt: TGTGCCAGCAGCATGGGAGCCGACCCACCAACTAATGAAAAACTGTTTTTT
d_gene: -
j_gene: TRBJ1-4
v_gene: TRBV2
abundance: -

CDR3aa: CASSLARALRVKSTDTQYF
CDR3nt: TGTGCCAGCAGCTTAGCGCGGGCTTTGAGGGTAAAAAGCACAGATACGCAGTATTTT
d_gene: -
j_gene: TRBJ2-3
v_gene: TRBV7-2
abundance: once

CDR3aa: CASSSTGQGTRAYEQYF
CDR3nt: TGTGCCAGCAGCTCAACTGGACAGGGGACTAGGGCCTACGAGCAGTACTTC
d_gene: -
j_gene: TRBJ2-7
v_gene: TRBV11-3
abundance: -

CDR3aa: CASSIQNTEAFF
CDR3nt: TGTGCCAGTAGTATACAGAACACTGAAGCTTTCTTT
d_gene: -
j_gene: TRBJ1-1
v_gene: TRBV19
abundance: -

CDR3aa: CSVEVEGRGEAQHF
CDR3nt: TGCAGCGTTGAAGTTGAAGGGAGGGGAGAGGCCCAGCATTTT
d_gene: -
j_gene: TRBJ1-5
v_gene: TRBV29-1
abundance: -

CDR3aa: CASSLDSGRRNEQYF
CDR3nt: TGTGCCAGCAGCTTAGATAGCGGGAGGAGAAACGAGCAGTACTTC
d_gene: TRBD2
j_gene: TRBJ2-7
v_gene: TRBV5-4
abundance: -

CDR3aa: CASSLNPGRGTEAFF
CDR3nt: TGTGCCAGCAGCTTAAACCCGGGCCGCGGGACTGAAGCTTTCTTT
d_gene: -
j_gene: TRBJ1-1
v_gene: TRBV5-8
abundance: once